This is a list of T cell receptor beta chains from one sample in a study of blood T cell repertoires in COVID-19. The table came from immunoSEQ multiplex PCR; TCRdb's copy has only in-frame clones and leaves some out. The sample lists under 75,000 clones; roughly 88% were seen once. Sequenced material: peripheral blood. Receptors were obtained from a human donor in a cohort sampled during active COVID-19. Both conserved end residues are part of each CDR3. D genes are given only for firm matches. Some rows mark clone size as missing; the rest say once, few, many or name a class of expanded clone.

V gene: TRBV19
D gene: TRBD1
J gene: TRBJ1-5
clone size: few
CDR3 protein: CASIDRGGNQPQHF
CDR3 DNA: TGTGCCAGTATTGACAGGGGAGGTAATCAGCCCCAGCATTTT

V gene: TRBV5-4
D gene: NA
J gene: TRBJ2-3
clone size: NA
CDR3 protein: CASSLTGSDTQYF
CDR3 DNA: TGTGCCAGCAGCTTGACAGGGTCAGATACGCAGTATTTT

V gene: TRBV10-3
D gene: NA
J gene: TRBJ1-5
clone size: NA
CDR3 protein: CAISDRENQPQHF
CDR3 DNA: TGTGCCATCAGTGACAGGGAAAATCAGCCCCAGCATTTT

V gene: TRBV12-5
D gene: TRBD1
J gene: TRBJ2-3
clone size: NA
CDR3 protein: CASGLRDSELSTDTQYF
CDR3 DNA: TGTGCTAGTGGTTTGAGGGACAGCGAACTAAGCACAGATACGCAGTATTTT

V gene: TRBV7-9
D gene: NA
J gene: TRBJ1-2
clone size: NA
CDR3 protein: CASSPPNRRLNYGYTF
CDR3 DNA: TGTGCCAGCAGCCCACCCAACAGGCGCCTTAACTATGGCTACACCTTC

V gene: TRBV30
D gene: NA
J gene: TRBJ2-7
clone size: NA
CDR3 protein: CAWSVIQGTNEQYF
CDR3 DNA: TGTGCCTGGAGTGTAATACAGGGAACCAACGAGCAGTACTTC

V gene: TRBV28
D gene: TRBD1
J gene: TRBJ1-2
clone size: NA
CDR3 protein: CASTRQGDRYTF
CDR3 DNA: TGTGCCAGCACCCGACAGGGGGATCGCTACACCTTC

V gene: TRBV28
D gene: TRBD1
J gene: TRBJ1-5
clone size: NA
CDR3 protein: CASTSQGAGNQPQHF
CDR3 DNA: TGTGCCAGCACCAGCCAGGGGGCGGGCAATCAGCCCCAGCATTTT

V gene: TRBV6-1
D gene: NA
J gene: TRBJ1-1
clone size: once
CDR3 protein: CASSARGGRGRGNTEAFF
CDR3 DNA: TGTGCCAGCAGTGCCCGGGGGGGCAGGGGAAGAGGGAACACTGAAGCTTTCTTT

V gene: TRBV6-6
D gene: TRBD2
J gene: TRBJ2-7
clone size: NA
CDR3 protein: CASSPHSAGAPEQYF
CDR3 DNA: TGTGCCAGCAGTCCACACTCAGCGGGAGCTCCCGAGCAGTACTTC

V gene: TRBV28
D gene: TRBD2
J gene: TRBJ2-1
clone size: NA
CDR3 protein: CASSLIGTSYEQFF
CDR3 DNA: TGTGCCAGCAGTTTAATAGGGACTAGTTATGAGCAGTTCTTC

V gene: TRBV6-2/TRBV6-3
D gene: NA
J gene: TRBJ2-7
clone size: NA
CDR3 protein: CASSYSRSGLGAGEQYF
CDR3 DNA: TGTGCCAGCAGTTACTCGAGGTCCGGACTGGGGGCTGGCGAGCAGTACTTC

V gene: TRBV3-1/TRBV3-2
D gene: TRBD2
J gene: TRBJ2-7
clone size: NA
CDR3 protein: CASSQDLGLAGPSSYEQYF
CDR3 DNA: TGTGCCAGCAGCCAAGATTTAGGGCTAGCGGGGCCCAGCTCCTACGAGCAGTACTTC

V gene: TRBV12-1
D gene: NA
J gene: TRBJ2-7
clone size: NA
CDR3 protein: CASSFNGQGEQYF
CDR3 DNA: TGTGCCAGCAGCTTCAACGGACAGGGGGAGCAGTACTTC

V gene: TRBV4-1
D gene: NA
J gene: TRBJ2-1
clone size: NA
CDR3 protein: CASSKGHTGAEQFF
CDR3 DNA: TGCGCCAGCAGCAAAGGGCACACTGGGGCCGAGCAGTTCTTC

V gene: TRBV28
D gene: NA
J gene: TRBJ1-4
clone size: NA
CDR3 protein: CASSPGGGGRNEKLFF
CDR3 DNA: TGTGCCAGCAGCCCCGGAGGGGGGGGCAGAAATGAAAAACTGTTTTTT

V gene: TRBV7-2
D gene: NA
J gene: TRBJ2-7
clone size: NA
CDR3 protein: CASSLDVGGTAYEQYF
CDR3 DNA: TGTGCCAGCAGCTTAGACGTAGGTGGGACTGCCTACGAGCAGTACTTC

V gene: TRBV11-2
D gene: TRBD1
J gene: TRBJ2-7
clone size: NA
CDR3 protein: CASGQGEEQYF
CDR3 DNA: TGTGCCAGCGGACAGGGAGAGGAGCAGTACTTC

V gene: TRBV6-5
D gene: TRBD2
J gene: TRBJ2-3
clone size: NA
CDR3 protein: CASGLAGGTDTQYF
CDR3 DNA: TGTGCCAGCGGCCTAGCGGGGGGGACAGATACGCAGTATTTT

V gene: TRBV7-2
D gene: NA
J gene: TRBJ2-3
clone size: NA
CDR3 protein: CASSLGLFTDTQYF
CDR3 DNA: TGTGCCAGCAGCTTAGGGCTTTTCACAGATACGCAGTATTTT

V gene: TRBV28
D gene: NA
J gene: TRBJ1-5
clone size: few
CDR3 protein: CASTMEGQLNQPQHF
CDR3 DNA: TGTGCCAGCACTATGGAAGGACAGTTGAATCAGCCCCAGCATTTT

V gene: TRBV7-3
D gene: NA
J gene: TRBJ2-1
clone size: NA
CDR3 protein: CASSVAKGEQFF
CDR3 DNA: TGTGCCAGCAGCGTCGCTAAGGGGGAGCAGTTCTTC